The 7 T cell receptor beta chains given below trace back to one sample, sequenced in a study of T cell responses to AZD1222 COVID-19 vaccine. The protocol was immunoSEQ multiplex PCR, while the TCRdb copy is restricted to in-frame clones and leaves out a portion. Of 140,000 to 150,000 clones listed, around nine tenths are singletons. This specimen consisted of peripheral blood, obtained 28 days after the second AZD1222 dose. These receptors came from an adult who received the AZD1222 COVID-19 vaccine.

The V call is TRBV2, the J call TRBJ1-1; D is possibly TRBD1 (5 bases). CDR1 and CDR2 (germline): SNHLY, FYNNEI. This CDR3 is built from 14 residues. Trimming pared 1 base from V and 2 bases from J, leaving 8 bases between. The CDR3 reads CASSEGGGNTEAFF. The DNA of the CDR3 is TGTGCCAGCAGTGAAGGCGGGGGAAACACTGAAGCTTTCTTT.

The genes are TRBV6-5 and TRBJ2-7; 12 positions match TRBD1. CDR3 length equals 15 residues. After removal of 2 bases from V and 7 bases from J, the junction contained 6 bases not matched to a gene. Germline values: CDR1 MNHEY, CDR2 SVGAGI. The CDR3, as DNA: TGTGCCAGCAGTTACGCGGGACAGGGGGCTATTGAGCAGTACTTC. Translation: CASSYAGQGAIEQYF.

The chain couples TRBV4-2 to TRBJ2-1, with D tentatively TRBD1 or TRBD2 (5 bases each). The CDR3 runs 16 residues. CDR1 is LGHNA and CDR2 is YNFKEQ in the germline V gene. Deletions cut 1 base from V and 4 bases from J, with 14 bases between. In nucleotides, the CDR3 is TGTGCCAGCAGCCAAGCTTCCGGGGCCGATTACAATGAGCAGTTCTTC. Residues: CASSQASGADYNEQFF.

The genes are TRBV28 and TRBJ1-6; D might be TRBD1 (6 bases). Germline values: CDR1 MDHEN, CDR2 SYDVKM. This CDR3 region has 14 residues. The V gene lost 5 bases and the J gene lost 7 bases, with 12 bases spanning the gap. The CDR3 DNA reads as TGTGCCAGCAGTCCTCGACAGGAAAATTCACCCCTCCACTTT. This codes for CASSPRQENSPLHF.

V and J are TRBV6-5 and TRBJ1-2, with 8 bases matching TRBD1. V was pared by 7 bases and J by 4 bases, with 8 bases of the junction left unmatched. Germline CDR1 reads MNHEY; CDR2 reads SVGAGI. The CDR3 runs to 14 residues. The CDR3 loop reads CASNTGTGAYGYTF. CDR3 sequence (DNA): TGTGCCAGCAACACCGGGACAGGCGCCTATGGCTACACCTTC.

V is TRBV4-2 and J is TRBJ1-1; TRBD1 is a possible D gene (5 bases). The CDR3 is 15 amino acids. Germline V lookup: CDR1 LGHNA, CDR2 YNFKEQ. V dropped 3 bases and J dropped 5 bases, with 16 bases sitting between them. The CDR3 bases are TGTGCCAGCAGCCAGGTCGGGGCGGGTAATACTGAAGCTTTCTTT. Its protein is CASSQVGAGNTEAFF.

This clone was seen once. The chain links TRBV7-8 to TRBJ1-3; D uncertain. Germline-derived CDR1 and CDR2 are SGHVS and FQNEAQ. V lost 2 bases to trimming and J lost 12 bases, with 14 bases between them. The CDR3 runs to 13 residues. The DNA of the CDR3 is TGTGCCAGCAGCTTATCGGACGATAAGGACATATATTTT. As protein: CASSLSDDKDIYF.